The source of this TCR beta chain is a study of siplizumab effects on memory and regulatory T cells. Approximately 10^5 TCR templates underwent assay in every sample. Profiled with immunoSEQ multiplex PCR; TCRdb holds only in-frame clones, not every one. This sample has approximately 120,000 clones, with 92% found just once. There are 15 residues in the CDR3. Germline V gene data show CDR1 as MGHRA and CDR2 as YSYEKL. V was cut by 4 bases and J by 4 bases, with 16 bases left in between. Study-level points and caveats: Solely a minor proportion of alloreactive clones could be assigned to unstimulated subsets. It was never confirmed that proliferating Tregs from siplizumab cultures were suppressive.

About this clone: The antigen is not known.

The chain links TRBV4-1 to TRBJ1-2; a weak D match, TRBD1 (6 bases). The origin of this receptor is a human donor in good health. Input material: Tregs sorted from blood. The CDR3 is CASSPQRGEGYGYTF. CDR3 DNA sequence: TGCGCCAGCAGCCCCCAGAGGGGGGAAGGCTATGGCTACACCTTC.